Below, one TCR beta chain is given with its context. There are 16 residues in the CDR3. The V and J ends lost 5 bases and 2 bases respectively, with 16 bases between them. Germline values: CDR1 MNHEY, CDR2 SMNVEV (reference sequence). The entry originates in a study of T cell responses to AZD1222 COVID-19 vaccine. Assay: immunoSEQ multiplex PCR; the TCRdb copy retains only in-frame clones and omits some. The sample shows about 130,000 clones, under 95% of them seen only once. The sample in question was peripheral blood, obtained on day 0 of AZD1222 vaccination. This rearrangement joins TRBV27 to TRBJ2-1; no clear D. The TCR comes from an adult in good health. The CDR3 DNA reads TGTGCCAGCAGTGTGACCGCTTCGACAACCTACAATGAGCAGTTCTTC. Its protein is CASSVTASTTYNEQFF.